This T cell receptor beta chain was profiled in a study of siplizumab effects on memory and regulatory T cells. Study outcomes and limitations: Phenotypic classification as naive or memory proved unattainable for roughly 75-96% of proliferating CD4+ or CD8+ clones.

On this clone: The antigen is not known.

Generated by immunoSEQ multiplex PCR, the TCRdb table keeps only in-frame clones and is missing some. Among about 100,000 clones, nearly 95% were seen once, and the ten largest hold 12%. This sequence was found in a human donor in good health. Sample: non-Treg CD4+ T cells sorted from blood.

The CDR3 DNA follows: TGCGCCAGCAGCCAAGAACGACAGGAGAACACTGAAGCTTTCTTT. Its protein is CASSQERQENTEAFF. The genes are TRBV4-1 and TRBJ1-1; tentatively, D is TRBD1 (6 bases). The V end was cut by 0 bases, the J end by 1 base, with 9 bases between. This CDR3 has 15 amino acids. CDR1 and CDR2 (germline): MGHRA, YSYEKL.